This is a list of T cell receptor beta chains from one sample in a study of cytomegalovirus exposure and HLA in healthy donors. Using immunoSEQ multiplex PCR, the repertoire was profiled, and TCRdb retains in-frame clones only, with some absent. The table has about 100,000 clones, approximately 76% seen once; the top ten hold roughly 2.1%. The sample taken for sequencing was PBMCs. The receptors here all came from a man aged 18 to 35 in good health and CMV-seronegative. CDR3s leave out the opening cysteine and the closing phenylalanine or tryptophan. D genes are given only for firm matches.

TRBJ1-1 | - | TRBV7-3 | ASSLKPGTEAF
TRBJ1-6 | - | TRBV15 | ATSREPTGQNSPLH
TRBJ1-2 | TRBD1 | TRBV28 | ASRMTGTGASYGYT
TRBJ1-3 | - | TRBV11-2 | ASSLDSLGSSGNTIY
TRBJ1-3 | - | TRBV29-1 | SVTRLGSGGNTIY
TRBJ1-4 | - | TRBV4-3 | ASSQDTRVGGEKLF
TRBJ2-2 | - | TRBV5-4 | ASSSELGAHTGELF
TRBJ2-3 | - | TRBV10-3 | AIRSGGGTDTQY
TRBJ2-7 | TRBD2 | TRBV7-8 | ASSSRLADFTYEQY
TRBJ1-2 | TRBD1 | TRBV7-9 | ASSFSQGANYGYT
TRBJ2-7 | - | TRBV6-1 | ASSVGGEQY
TRBJ1-1 | TRBD1 | TRBV7-8 | ASSEGTANTEAF
TRBJ2-7 | - | TRBV29-1 | SVGAGPYEQY
TRBJ2-5 | TRBD1 | TRBV28 | ASSQTGAETQY
TRBJ1-2 | - | TRBV7-2 | ASTLSGQAGYT
TRBJ2-7 | - | TRBV6-5 | ASSYSAGPYEQY
TRBJ2-3 | - | TRBV15 | ATGGAGRTDTQY
TRBJ2-5 | - | TRBV5-1 | ASRPLRLGTRGETQY
TRBJ2-3 | TRBD2 | TRBV25-1 | ASSDSGVGTDTQY
TRBJ2-7 | - | TRBV5-4 | ASSIGLNYEQY
TRBJ2-2 | - | TRBV28 | ASSLSRAGAGELF
TRBJ1-4 | - | TRBV29-1 | SVEDLRGSWTNEKLF
TRBJ2-1 | TRBD1 | TRBV5-4 | ASSLVGFGTGASNEQF
TRBJ1-5 | TRBD1 | TRBV2 | ASTPGQGIGQPQH
TRBJ1-2 | TRBD1 | TRBV2 | ASSEGQGTSGYT
TRBJ2-4 | - | TRBV5-8 | ASSLVGGVAKNIQY
TRBJ1-4 | - | TRBV6-1 | ASSEDGGRGNEKLF
TRBJ2-1 | TRBD1 | TRBV6-6 | ASSYLGGTGEQF
TRBJ2-1 | TRBD2 | TRBV4-2 | ASSQEAGGPVEQF
TRBJ2-7 | - | TRBV5-6 | ASSPTRAYEQY
- | TRBD1 | TRBV6-5 | ASSQTGQGAYEQY
TRBJ1-5 | - | TRBV2 | ASRRGEGNQPQH
TRBJ1-1 | TRBD1 | TRBV2 | ASTADRGIAEAF
TRBJ1-4 | - | TRBV27 | ASSSTPRSNEKLF
TRBJ2-3 | TRBD2 | TRBV7-9 | ASSPPGTSGGYTQY
TRBJ2-1 | - | TRBV19 | ASSTPAVSNEQF
TRBJ1-2 | - | TRBV19 | ASSIAGSYGYT
TRBJ1-5 | - | TRBV15 | ATSRDWGGPRQPQH
TRBJ1-4 | TRBD1 | TRBV18 | ASSPSGQGQLF
TRBJ2-3 | - | TRBV18 | ASSRAGPSTDTQY
TRBJ1-1 | - | TRBV11-3 | ASSLGGPNTEAF
TRBJ1-3 | TRBD1 | TRBV10-3 | AKRQGAGNTIY
TRBJ2-3 | TRBD2 | TRBV15 | ATSRGTRPDTQY
TRBJ1-2 | - | TRBV9 | ASSVGGHDNYGYT
TRBJ2-1 | TRBD2 | TRBV27 | ASRNELAVYNEQF
TRBJ1-2 | - | TRBV7-9 | ASSFLQGPGYT
TRBJ2-1 | TRBD2 | TRBV6-1 | ASSDLAGGSNEQF
TRBJ2-2 | TRBD2 | TRBV7-3 | ASRAGGLSNTGELF
TRBJ2-1 | - | TRBV7-2 | ASSWGRGQF
TRBJ2-5 | - | TRBV20-1 | SAIVEETQY
TRBJ2-3 | TRBD2 | TRBV27 | ASSFRGGAITDTQY
TRBJ2-7 | - | TRBV6-5 | ASSYEQGMSSYEQY
TRBJ1-1 | - | TRBV6-5 | ASSEAGAAF
TRBJ2-7 | TRBD1 | TRBV23-1 | ASSLGQGFRSYEQY
TRBJ2-2 | TRBD1 | TRBV6-4 | ASSEQGFGSTGELF
TRBJ1-5 | - | TRBV6-5 | ASSYFRGQPQH
TRBJ1-1 | - | TRBV2 | ASSLMRTEAF
TRBJ2-7 | - | TRBV5-1 | ASSIRSGNSYEQY
TRBJ2-1 | TRBD2 | TRBV11-3 | ASKSGGPNNEQF
TRBJ1-1 | TRBD1 | TRBV5-1 | ASYNLDRLNTEAF